A single sample is the source of the 10 T cell receptor beta chains below, sequenced in a study of control samples from healthy donors and cancer patients. Profiled with immunoSEQ multiplex PCR; TCRdb holds only in-frame clones, not every one. This table has about 130,000 clones, around 90% appearing once. The sequenced material came from blood. The receptors originated from a man aged 35 to 55 in good health.

The CDR3 DNA is TGTGCCAGCCAACTAGCGGGGGGGCCCGGGGATACGCAGTATTTT. Amino acid sequence: CASQLAGGPGDTQYF. The V call is TRBV27, the J call TRBJ2-3; 13 bases align to TRBD2. Germline V gene data show CDR1 as MNHEY and CDR2 as SMNVEV (reference sequence). The CDR3 spans 15 residues. V trimming: 8 bases; J trimming: 6 bases; junction bases outside the gene matches: 8.

The chain uses TRBV18 and TRBJ2-1; D is ambiguous. Trimming stripped 6 bases from V and 8 bases from J, with 11 bases between. This CDR3 comprises 12 residues. Looked up from germline, CDR1 is KGHSH and CDR2 is LQKENI. The CDR3 protein is CASSSAGDEQFF. Written as DNA, the CDR3 is TGTGCCAGCTCGTCGGCTGGGGATGAGCAGTTCTTC. The complete variable domain, with remaining parts taken from reference TRBV18 and TRBJ2-1, reads NAGVMQNPRHLVRRRGQEARLRCSPMKGHSHVYWYRQLPEEGLKFMVYLQKENIIDESGMPKERFSAEFPKEGPSILRIQQVVRGDSAAYFCASSSAGDEQFFGPGTRLTVL.

The chain carries TRBV12-5 and TRBJ1-2; D not resolved. V lost 0 bases and J lost 4, with 15 bases in between. CDR1 is LGHNT, CDR2 FRNRAP, per germline. The CDR3 sequence is 16 residues long. CDR3 in amino acids: CASGLVPPSHPYGYTF. CDR3 DNA sequence: TGTGCTAGTGGTTTGGTACCCCCCTCTCATCCCTATGGCTACACCTTC.

The chain has TRBV3-1 (or the pseudogene TRBV3-2) and TRBJ2-7; no definite D call. The germline V gene has CDR1 LGHDT and CDR2 YNNKEL (reference sequence). The length of the CDR3 is 11 residues. Deletions cut 4 bases from V and 1 base from J, with 2 bases between. The CDR3 region is CASSRSYEQYF. The CDR3 DNA sequence: TGTGCCAGCAGCCGGTCCTACGAGCAGTACTTC.

V and J are TRBV2 and TRBJ2-1, with 12 bases that match TRBD2. From germline, CDR1 is SNHLY and CDR2 FYNNEI. This CDR3 region has 17 residues. The V segment lost 7 bases and the J segment 4 bases; nucleotides outside the gene matches: 11. CDR3 nucleotide sequence: TGTGCCAGCATGTCGTCACTAGCGGGGGGCCTATACAATGAGCAGTTCTTC. This codes for CASMSSLAGGLYNEQFF.

This clone was recorded once. J is TRBJ2-3 and V is TRBV3-1 (or the pseudogene TRBV3-2), with D perhaps TRBD2 (7 bases). The CDR3 contains 16 residues. V dropped 1 base and J dropped 3 bases, with 14 bases sitting between them. Germline CDR1 reads LGHDT; CDR2 reads YNNKEL (reference sequence). The CDR3 protein is CASSQGLGGVTDTQYF. The CDR3 DNA reads TGTGCCAGCAGCCAAGGCCTAGGGGGGGTTACAGATACGCAGTATTTT.

This rearrangement joins TRBV5-1 to TRBJ2-7; the D is unclear. V gave up 5 bases and J gave up 3 bases, with 9 bases separating them. The CDR3 totals 12 residues. CDR1 is SGHRS and CDR2 is YFSETQ in the germline V gene. CDR3 DNA sequence: TGCGCCAGCAGTAAGGACGACTACGAGCAGTACTTC. Protein: CASSKDDYEQYF.

The chain has TRBV11-2 and TRBJ1-2, with D unclear. Germline assignment: CDR1 SGHAT and CDR2 FQNNGV. This CDR3 comprises 17 residues. The V gene lost 6 bases and the J gene lost 0 bases, with 20 bases spanning the gap. The CDR3 spells CASRAIQEGLANYGYTF. Here the CDR3 DNA reads TGTGCCAGCAGAGCCATTCAGGAGGGATTAGCTAACTATGGCTACACCTTC. Looking up the rest from reference TRBV11-2 and TRBJ1-2 gives the full variable domain: EAGVAQSPRYKIIEKRQSVAFWCNPISGHATLYWYQQILGQGPKLLIQFQNNGVVDDSQLPKDRFSAERLKGVDSTLKIQPAKLEDSAVYLCASRAIQEGLANYGYTFGSGTRLTVV.

The chain uses TRBV2 and TRBJ2-5, with D possibly TRBD1 on 6 matching bases. The V end lost 6 bases, the J end lost 2 bases, and 10 bases lay between the germline ends. CDR3 length: 13 residues. CDR1 SNHLY and CDR2 FYNNEI come from the germline V gene. For the CDR3, the DNA is TGTGCCAGCAGACAAAGGGGGCAAGAGACCCAGTACTTC. Translation: CASRQRGQETQYF.

The chain joins TRBV6-1 to TRBJ1-2; TRBD1 might be the D (5 bases). CDR3 length equals 13 residues. Germline V gene sequence: CDR1 MNHNS, CDR2 SASEGT. V shed 2 bases and J shed 8 bases, with 12 bases lying between them. CDR3 sequence: CASSESGRGGYTF. The CDR3 coding sequence is TGTGCCAGCAGTGAATCAGGGAGAGGCGGCTACACCTTC.